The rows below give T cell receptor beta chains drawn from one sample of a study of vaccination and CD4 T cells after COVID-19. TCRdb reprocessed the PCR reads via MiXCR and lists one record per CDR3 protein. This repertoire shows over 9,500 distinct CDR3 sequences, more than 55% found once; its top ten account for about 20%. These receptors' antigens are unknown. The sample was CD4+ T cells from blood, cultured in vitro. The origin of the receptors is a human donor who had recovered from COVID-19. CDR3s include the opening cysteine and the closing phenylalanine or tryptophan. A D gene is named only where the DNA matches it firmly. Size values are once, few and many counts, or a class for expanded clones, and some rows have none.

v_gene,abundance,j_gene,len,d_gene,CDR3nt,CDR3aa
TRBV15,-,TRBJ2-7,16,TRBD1,TGTGCCACCAGCTCGCCGGGACAGGGGATACCCTACGAGCAGTACTTC,CATSSPGQGIPYEQYF
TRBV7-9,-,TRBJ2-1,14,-,TGTGCCAGCAGCGGGGGCCCCTCCTACAATGAGCAGTTCTTC,CASSGGPSYNEQFF
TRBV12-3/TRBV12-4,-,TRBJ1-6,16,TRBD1,TGTGCCAGCAGTTCACTGGGGACAGGTCTGTCTTCACCCCTCCACTTT,CASSSLGTGLSSPLHF
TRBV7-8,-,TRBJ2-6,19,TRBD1,TGTGCCAGCATCTCCAAAAGACAGGGTACCATCTCTGGGGCCAACGTCCTGACTTTC,CASISKRQGTISGANVLTF
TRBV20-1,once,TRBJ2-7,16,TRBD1,TGCAGTGCTAGAGATTTCGGACAGGGGCCATACTACGAGCAGTACTTC,CSARDFGQGPYYEQYF
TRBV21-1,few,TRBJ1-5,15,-,TGTGCCAGCAGCAAGGCCGCTAACAGCAATCAGCCCCAGCATTTT,CASSKAANSNQPQHF
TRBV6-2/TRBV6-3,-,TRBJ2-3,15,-,TGTGCCAGCAGTTACGGTCTCAGGAGCACAGATACGCAGTATTTT,CASSYGLRSTDTQYF
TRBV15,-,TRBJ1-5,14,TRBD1,TGTGCCACCAGCCCGGACAGGGGTTTTCAGCCCCAGCATTTT,CATSPDRGFQPQHF
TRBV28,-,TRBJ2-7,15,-,TGTGCCAGCAGTTTATCCGGACAGGGAGGGCGCGAGCAGTACTTC,CASSLSGQGGREQYF
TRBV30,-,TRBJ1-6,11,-,TGTGCCTGGAGTGTAGAGTCACCCCTCCACTTT,CAWSVESPLHF
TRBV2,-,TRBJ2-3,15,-,TGTGCCAGCAACCTACAGGGATCTGGCACAGATACGCAGTATTTT,CASNLQGSGTDTQYF
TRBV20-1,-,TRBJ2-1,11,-,TGCAGTGCTAGAGTTTACAATGAGCAGTTCTTC,CSARVYNEQFF
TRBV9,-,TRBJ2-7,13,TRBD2,TGTGCCAGCAGCGAAGGGGAGGGCCTCGAGCAGTACTTC,CASSEGEGLEQYF
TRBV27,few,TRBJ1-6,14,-,TGTGCCAGCAGTTTGGGGGCAAATTACTCACCCCTCCACTTT,CASSLGANYSPLHF
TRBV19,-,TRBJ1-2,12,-,TGTGCCAGTAGGGACGCTTATTTGGGCTACACCTTC,CASRDAYLGYTF
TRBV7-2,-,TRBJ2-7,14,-,TGTGCCAGCAGCTTAGGGGATGGGCCCTACGAGCAGTACTTC,CASSLGDGPYEQYF
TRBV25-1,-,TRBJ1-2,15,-,TGTGCCAGCAGTCAAGGGGGGACATTCAACTATGGCTACACCTTC,CASSQGGTFNYGYTF
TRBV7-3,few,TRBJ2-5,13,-,TGTGCCAGCAGCTTAAGTCTGGGGGAGACCCAGTACTTC,CASSLSLGETQYF
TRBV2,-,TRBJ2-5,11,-,TGTGCCAGCAGCCCCCAAGAGACCCAGTACTTC,CASSPQETQYF
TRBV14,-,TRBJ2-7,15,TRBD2,TGTGCCAGCAGCCTTAGCGGGGGGCCTACCTACGAGCAGTACTTC,CASSLSGGPTYEQYF
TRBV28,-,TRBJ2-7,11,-,TGTGCCAGCAGGGGAACCTACGAGCAGTACTTC,CASRGTYEQYF
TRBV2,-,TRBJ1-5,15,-,TGTGCCAGCAGTGAGTGGAGGGAAAGCAATCAGCCCCAGCATTTT,CASSEWRESNQPQHF
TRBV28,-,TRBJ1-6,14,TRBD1,TGTGCCAGTACTCCGGGACAGGCCAATTCACCCCTCCACTTT,CASTPGQANSPLHF
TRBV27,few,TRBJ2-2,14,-,TGTGCCAGCAGTTTAATACTTAACACCGGGGAGCTGTTTTTT,CASSLILNTGELFF
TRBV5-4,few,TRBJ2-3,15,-,TGTGCCAGCAGCTTAATCCCCGAACTCACAGATACGCAGTATTTT,CASSLIPELTDTQYF